This TCR beta chain was documented in a study of shared clonotypes between healthy human individuals. Study results and limitations: Naive subsets typically showed greater estimated richness than memory subsets.

Profiled with immunoSEQ multiplex PCR; TCRdb holds only in-frame clones, not every one. The data contain about 1.5 million clones, 98% of them singletons. The CDR3 loop spans 14 amino acids. Trimming took off 5 bases at V and 6 bases at J, with 13 bases between the two ends. From germline, CDR1 is KGHSH and CDR2 LQKENI. The CD4+ fraction was divided into a CD45RA+ naive subset and a CD45RA-negative memory subset. Comment on this clone: As yet, its antigen is unknown.

Material: naive CD4+ T cells sorted from blood. Subset meaning: CD45RA+ positively selected. The V gene is TRBV18, the J gene TRBJ2-2, with D uncertain. The source is a man aged 30-40 years in good health. The CDR3, as DNA: TGTGCCAGCTCAAGTTCATCTCGGGCCGGGGAGCTGTTTTTT. Translation: CASSSSSRAGELFF. The full variable domain, its missing parts supplied by reference TRBV18 and TRBJ2-2, is NAGVMQNPRHLVRRRGQEARLRCSPMKGHSHVYWYRQLPEEGLKFMVYLQKENIIDESGMPKERFSAEFPKEGPSILRIQQVVRGDSAAYFCASSSSSRAGELFFGEGSRLTVL.